This T cell receptor (beta chain) was recovered during a study of CD8 T cells in ankylosing spondylitis. TCRdb analysed the 5' RACE reads with MiXCR anew, one entry per CDR3 protein. The data contain some 90,000 distinct CDR3 sequences, 27% of them singletons. V dropped 3 bases and J dropped 0 bases, with 9 bases sitting between them. CDR3 length: 15 amino acids. Specimen: blood, either unsorted or a sorted T cell fraction (not recorded which). The receptor was isolated from a male donor with ankylosing spondylitis or in good health (not recorded which). The J gene is TRBJ2-1, the V gene TRBV12-3 or TRBV12-4; D call uncertain. CDR3 in amino acids: CASSFQSGSYNEQFF. CDR3 nucleotide sequence: TGTGCCAGCAGTTTTCAGTCCGGCTCCTACAATGAGCAGTTCTTC.